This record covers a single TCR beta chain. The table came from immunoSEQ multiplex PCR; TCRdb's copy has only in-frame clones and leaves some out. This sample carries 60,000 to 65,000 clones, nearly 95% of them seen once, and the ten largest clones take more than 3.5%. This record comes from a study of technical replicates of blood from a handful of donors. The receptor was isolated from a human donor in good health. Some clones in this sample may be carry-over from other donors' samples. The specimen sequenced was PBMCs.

The DNA for the CDR3 is TGTGCCACACAAAAAGGGGGCGCCCAGGGCACAGATACGCAGTATTTT. Translating it yields CATQKGGAQGTDTQYF. The V call is TRBV25-1, the J call TRBJ2-3; TRBD1 aligns across 7 bases. The germline CDR1 and CDR2 sequences are MGHDK and SYGVNS. The CDR3 extends over 16 amino acids. V shed 10 bases, J shed 1 base, and the junction held 14 bases outside the gene matches.